These T cell receptor beta chains were read from a single sample in a study of cytomegalovirus exposure and HLA in healthy donors. The data were produced by immunoSEQ multiplex PCR, yet TCRdb's version contains in-frame clones alone and is incomplete. Altogether approximately 130,000 clones are present, approximately 10% being singletons, with the ten largest covering more than 6.5%. The sequenced sample was PBMCs. The receptors shown here come from a woman aged 40 to 50 in good health and CMV-seropositive. Both conserved end residues are part of each CDR3. D genes are given only for firm matches. A clone size is listed for some rows: how often the clone was seen (once, few, many), or a class if it is expanded.

>TRBV4-2|TRBJ1-5|.|few
CASSQAERSDQPQHF
TGTGCCAGCAGCCAAGCTGAGCGTAGCGATCAGCCCCAGCATTTT
>TRBV7-9|TRBJ1-5|TRBD1|few
CASSQGGGFSNQPQHF
TGTGCCAGCAGCCAGGGGGGCGGATTTAGCAATCAGCCCCAGCATTTT
>TRBV27|TRBJ1-1|.|.
CASSLLTENTEAFF
TGTGCCAGCAGTTTACTGACAGAGAACACTGAAGCTTTCTTT
>TRBV5-1|TRBJ2-1|TRBD1|.
CASSSERDRKRLSEQFF
TGCGCCAGCAGCTCGGAGAGGGACAGAAAGCGGCTTAGTGAGCAGTTCTTC
>TRBV25-1|TRBJ1-6|.|few
CASSDREVYNSPLHF
TGTGCCAGCAGTGACAGGGAGGTGTATAATTCACCCCTCCACTTT
>TRBV6-6|TRBJ1-2|TRBD1|.
CASSFSTGNYGYTF
TGTGCCAGCAGTTTCTCGACAGGGAACTATGGCTACACCTTC
>TRBV5-1|TRBJ2-1|TRBD2|few
CASSPGTSDSEQFF
TGCGCCAGCAGCCCAGGGACTAGCGATTCTGAGCAGTTCTTC
>TRBV7-2|TRBJ2-1|TRBD1|.
CASSSYRGEQFF
TGTGCCAGCAGCTCGTACAGGGGAGAGCAGTTCTTC
>TRBV2|TRBJ1-3|.|few
CASRLISGNTIYF
TGTGCCAGCAGACTGATCTCTGGAAACACCATATATTTT
>TRBV5-6|TRBJ1-6|.|few
CASSFEDSPLHF
TGTGCCAGCAGCTTTGAGGATTCACCCCTCCACTTT
>TRBV2|TRBJ2-5|TRBD2|few
CASSSGLAAGTQYF
TGTGCCAGCAGTTCGGGACTAGCGGCGGGGACCCAGTACTTC
>TRBV5-1|TRBJ2-7|TRBD1|.
CASSLNPGRDRGLEQYF
TGCGCCAGCAGCTTGAACCCCGGCCGGGACAGGGGGCTCGAGCAGTACTTC
>TRBV2|TRBJ2-1|TRBD2|.
CASSYQRGGEQFF
TGTGCCAGCAGTTACCAGCGGGGCGGGGAGCAGTTCTTC
>TRBV7-2|TRBJ2-1|TRBD2|.
CASNSPSGGAYEQFF
TGTGCCAGCAACTCACCTAGCGGGGGGGCGTATGAGCAGTTCTTC
>TRBV5-4|TRBJ2-5|.|.
CASSFPGKETQYF
TGTGCCAGCAGCTTCCCAGGGAAAGAGACCCAGTACTTC
>TRBV25-1|TRBJ1-2|.|.
CASSEFEGEGNYGYTF
TGTGCCAGCAGTGAATTTGAGGGGGAGGGTAACTATGGCTACACCTTC
>TRBV2|TRBJ1-6|TRBD1|.
CASGQGFSYNSPLHF
TGTGCCAGTGGACAGGGGTTTTCCTATAATTCACCCCTCCACTTT
>TRBV5-1|TRBJ2-7|.|.
CASSLATVGEYEQYF
TGCGCCAGCAGCTTAGCGACAGTTGGGGAATACGAGCAGTACTTC
>TRBV5-4|TRBJ2-5|.|.
CASSLREETQYF
TGTGCCAGCAGCTTGCGGGAAGAGACCCAGTACTTC
>TRBV6-5|TRBJ2-2|.|few
CASRSPFTGELFF
TGTGCCAGCAGGTCCCCTTTCACCGGGGAGCTGTTTTTT
>TRBV4-2|TRBJ2-2|TRBD2|few
CASSQARGGDDTGELFF
TGTGCCAGCAGCCAAGCGCGGGGGGGGGATGACACCGGGGAGCTGTTTTTT
>TRBV6-1|TRBJ1-2|.|few
CASSEARGYGYTF
TGTGCCAGCAGTGAAGCGCGGGGTTATGGCTACACCTTC
>TRBV7-9|TRBJ1-4|.|few
CASSLRASNEKLFF
TGTGCCAGCAGCTTGAGGGCGAGTAATGAAAAACTGTTTTTT
>TRBV7-9|TRBJ2-1|TRBD2|few
CASSSRGGLNEQFF
TGTGCCAGCAGCTCACGGGGGGGCCTCAATGAGCAGTTCTTC
>TRBV5-4|TRBJ2-5|TRBD2|few
CASSLARTSGVGETQYF
TGTGCCAGCAGCTTGGCCCGGACTAGCGGGGTGGGAGAGACCCAGTACTTC
>TRBV27|TRBJ2-6|.|.
CASSQGTGANVLTF
TGTGCCAGCAGTCAGGGAACTGGGGCCAACGTCCTGACTTTC
>TRBV2|TRBJ1-6|.|.
CASSEQGNSPLHF
TGTGCCAGCAGTGAGCAGGGTAATTCACCCCTCCACTTT
>TRBV14|TRBJ1-4|.|.
CASSQVGGTNEKLFF
TGTGCCAGCAGCCAAGTCGGAGGGACTAATGAAAAACTGTTTTTT
>TRBV4-3|TRBJ2-7|TRBD2|many
CASSQRSGGHTYEQYF
TGCGCCAGCAGCCAGCGTAGCGGGGGGCATACCTACGAGCAGTACTTC
>TRBV7-6|TRBJ2-1|TRBD2|.
CASSWAGGPGEQFF
TGTGCCAGCAGCTGGGCGGGGGGGCCCGGTGAGCAGTTCTTC
>TRBV7-2|TRBJ2-7|.|.
CASSLTVPYEQYF
TGTGCCAGCAGCTTAACTGTGCCCTACGAGCAGTACTTC
>TRBV29-1|TRBJ1-2|.|few
CSVEIAMGGYTF
TGCAGCGTTGAAATCGCTATGGGCGGCTACACCTTC
>TRBV7-9|TRBJ1-2|.|.
CASSLLGQANYGYTF
TGTGCCAGCAGCTTACTGGGCCAAGCTAACTATGGCTACACCTTC
>TRBV10-3|TRBJ1-4|.|.
CAISESYEGTNEKLFF
TGTGCCATCAGTGAGTCGTATGAGGGCACTAATGAAAAACTGTTTTTT
>TRBV19|TRBJ1-2|TRBD1|few
CASSLHSGQGMFGYTF
TGTGCCAGTAGTTTACACTCGGGACAGGGAATGTTTGGCTACACCTTC
>TRBV9|TRBJ2-2|.|few
CASSVAAAGNTGELFF
TGTGCCAGCAGCGTAGCAGCAGCGGGGAACACCGGGGAGCTGTTTTTT
>TRBV19|TRBJ1-1|.|few
CASSTRTENTEAFF
TGTGCCAGTAGTACACGGACAGAGAACACTGAAGCTTTCTTT
>TRBV9|TRBJ1-6|TRBD1|.
CASSGGQGSSYNSPLHF
TGTGCCAGCAGCGGAGGACAGGGAAGCTCCTATAATTCACCCCTCCACTTT
>TRBV18|TRBJ1-4|.|few
CASSLLTGITNEKLFF
TGTGCCAGCTCACTATTAACAGGAATAACTAATGAAAAACTGTTTTTT
>TRBV4-3|TRBJ1-1|TRBD1|.
CASSYRTGRNTEAFF
TGCGCCAGCAGCTACCGGACAGGGCGGAACACTGAAGCTTTCTTT